These 5 T cell receptor beta chains were sequenced from one sample in a study of blood T cell repertoires in COVID-19. Profiling relied on immunoSEQ multiplex PCR, and the TCRdb table lists in-frame clones only, not all of them. The profile shows approximately 250,000 clones, approximately 86% of them singletons. Specimen: peripheral blood. Receptor source: a man aged 35 to 55 with active or convalescent COVID-19.

The V call is TRBV7-9, the J call TRBJ2-3, with unresolved D. The CDR3 loop spans 13 amino acids. Germline assignment: CDR1 SEHNR and CDR2 FQNEAQ (reference sequence). Trimming removed 5 bases from V and 0 bases from J, with 6 bases in between. CDR3 amino acids: CASSPGSTDTQYF. DNA of the CDR3: TGTGCCAGCAGCCCCGGTAGCACAGATACGCAGTATTTT. Full variable domain (outside the CDR3, taken from reference TRBV7-9 and TRBJ2-3): DTGVSQNPRHKITKRGQNVTFRCDPISEHNRLYWYRQTLGQGPEFLTYFQNEAQLEKSRLLSDRFSAERPKGSFSTLEIQRTEQGDSAMYLCASSPGSTDTQYFGPGTRLTVL.

This clone showed up just once. The chain employs TRBV7-2 and TRBJ2-1, with a weak D call TRBD2 (5 bases). Germline loops: CDR1 SGHTA, CDR2 FQGNSA. V lost 3 bases to trimming and J lost 4 bases, with 13 bases between them. The CDR3 runs 15 residues. CDR3 in DNA: TGTGCCAGCAGCTTGAGCGGAGAAACATACAATGAGCAGTTCTTC. Encoded protein: CASSLSGETYNEQFF.

The chain joins TRBV29-1 to TRBJ2-7; 11 nucleotides match TRBD1. In germline, CDR1 is SQVTM, CDR2 ANQGSEA. V lost 4 bases to trimming and J lost 4 bases; unmatched junction nucleotides: 0. The CDR3 is made up of 12 amino acids. Here the CDR3 reads CSVGDRGYEQYF. For the CDR3, the DNA is TGCAGCGTTGGGGACAGGGGGTACGAGCAGTACTTC.

This sequence joins TRBV6-5 and TRBJ2-2, with D unresolved. The CDR3 contains 16 residues. V lost 2 bases to trimming and J lost 1 base, with 11 bases between them. The germline V gene encodes CDR1 MNHEY and CDR2 SVGAGI. CDR3 sequence reads: CASSYMVPGNTGELFF. The CDR3 DNA reads as TGTGCCAGCAGTTACATGGTCCCGGGGAACACCGGGGAGCTGTTTTTT.

This chain joins TRBV14 and TRBJ2-3, with 7 bases matching TRBD2. Looked up from germline, CDR1 is SGHDN and CDR2 is FVKESK. The length of the CDR3 is 17 residues. V lost 0 bases, J lost 2 bases, and 8 bases stayed unmatched. CDR3 sequence: CASSQDYGGSYTDTQYF. For the CDR3, the DNA is TGTGCCAGCAGCCAAGATTACGGGGGGTCTTACACAGATACGCAGTATTTT.